This T cell receptor (beta chain) was recorded in a study of shared clonotypes between healthy human individuals (dated by TCRdb to about 2020). The study in broad terms: The cohort included three men and a couple of women between 18 and 49 years of age. For each donor, three plates each were used for CD4 naive and CD4 memory, two plates were used for CD8 naive, and one plate was used for CD8 memory. Different laboratories and diverse techniques were used to prepare libraries and sequence TCR repertoires, to increase sequencing depth and limit assay-specific biases. To estimate repertoire size and how much clonotype sharing occurs between individuals, the study deeply sequenced the blood TCR repertoires of 5 or 6 healthy adults. Each donor's leukapheresis produced roughly between about 0.9 and 9.5 billion PBMCs.

CD8 naive samples were CD45RO-negative cells positively selected for CCR7, giving a CD45RA+CCR7+ population that excluded TemRA cells. Donors were healthy HIV-negative adults with no recently reported acute infections or vaccinations. Every donor was a Caucasian adult residing in Nashville, Tennessee, USA. Blood was collected by leukapheresis, and PBMCs were isolated by Ficoll-Histopaque density gradient centrifugation and then cryopreserved in liquid nitrogen vapor phase. Analytical flow cytometry was used to check the purity and quantity of each magnetically sorted T cell population. Genomic DNA was isolated from each sorted fraction and quantified by UV absorbance on a Nanodrop 2000c. Using the deep immunoSEQ assay, multiplex PCR amplified TCR CDR3 regions from genomic DNA. Extracted genomic DNA from each cell subset was distributed evenly across all wells of several immunoSEQ 96-well plates, and each plate was treated as a replicate. Each replicate PCR for sorted subsets received roughly 0.2 ug genomic DNA, equal to around 32,000 T cell genomes. Purified libraries were quantified with a Qubit 3.0 fluorometer, sized on a Bioanalyzer 2100, and re-quantified with the KAPA Library Quantification kit. Every immunoSEQ 96-well plate was sequenced on a separate single-read 150-cycle Illumina NextSeq 550 flow cell. As for the original processing: The immunoSEQ output contained only junctional sequences without quality scores, so filtering could not match that applied to full-length reads. Sequences were annotated with PyIR, a Python wrapper for IgBLAST v1.9, using IMGT germline references to assign V/J genes and CDR3. Reads with weak V/J assignments (E-value above 1e-6), missing CDR3, stop codons, out-of-frame junctions, or ambiguous translated residues were removed. V3J clonotypes were defined by identical inferred V gene, J gene, and CDR3 amino acid sequence. Percentage overlap between repertoires was calculated by dividing the number of shared unique clonotypes by the size of the smaller repertoire. Richness of each repertoire was evaluated using RTK rarefaction, the Chao1 estimator, and Recon v2.1 estimates of unobserved clonotypes. OLGA was used to compute generation probabilities for all TCRbeta clonotypes that the gDNA method yielded from a handful of donors. TCRdb stores this immuneACCESS table with in-frame sequences only. Part of the clones is absent; in the studies checked, under half of the shortfall reflects unresolved V genes, and no reason is known for the rest. The DNA was the basis for D and trimming; V, J and clone size are from that table. Across this sample there are around 560,000 clones, with 85% to 95% seen only once. Approximately 0.11% of the sample is in the top ten clones.

What the study reported, not specific to this receptor: Sampling was restricted to blood, and TCR repertoires in tissues likely differ from the TCR repertoires found in blood. Compared with non-shared clonotypes, the clonotypes found in all four sorted-subset donors had higher generation probabilities. Pairwise subsampling indicated that sequencing depth was expected to affect the degree of clonotype sharing among donors. When several donors were compared, the shared fraction of clonotypes was about 5.2% for naive CD4, around 4% for naive CD8, roughly 2.3% for memory CD4, and about 0.36% for memory CD8. Even with the large sequencing depth, rarefaction of the sorted-subset datasets indicated that sequencing was incomplete. Larger estimated clonotype richness was generally found for naive subsets than for memory subsets. Because the study included a small number of donors, the genetic and exposure-history diversity represented was limited.

A word on this clone: Its binding antigen is unknown. Base quality data are lacking; no much larger clone is found one base away.

Material: naive CD8+ T cells sorted from blood. The meaning of the sample's cell subset or site label: CD45RA+CCR7+. The sequence derives from a woman in her 30s in good health.

The DNA sequence is TGTGCCAGCAGCCATGAGGAATGGAAGGAGACCTACGAGCAGTACTTC. Translated, this gives CASSHEEWKETYEQYF. The rearranged segments are TRBV4-2 and TRBJ2-7, with an unclear D gene assignment. Taken from the germline V gene, the CDR1 and CDR2 loops are LGHNA and YNFKEQ. The CDR3 goes from the cysteine to the phenylalanine over 16 residues. The entry retains the CDR3 DNA only, 48 bases that are in frame from base 1. At the junction V is shortened by 3 bases and J by 2 bases, with 17 bases in between.